This passage covers 26 T cell receptor beta chains from one sample sequenced in a study of control samples from healthy donors and cancer patients. Using immunoSEQ multiplex PCR, the repertoire was profiled, and TCRdb retains in-frame clones only, with some absent. The data show 100,000 to 150,000 clones, about 88% seen once. The sequenced material came from blood. The receptors come from a man aged 18 to 30 in good health.

In its sample, this clone was seen a few times. The rearrangement links TRBV10-3 to TRBJ1-6, with 9 bases fitting TRBD1. CDR3 length: 15 residues. CDR1 and CDR2 (germline): ENHRY, SYGVKD. V shed 6 bases and J 7 bases; nucleotides not matched to a gene: 7. Written as DNA, the CDR3 is TGTGCCATCAGACCGGGACAGGGAGAGAATTCACCCCTCCACTTT. This gives the protein CAIRPGQGENSPLHF.

The V gene is TRBV29-1, the J gene TRBJ1-1; no clear D. The germline CDR1 and CDR2 sequences are SQVTM and ANQGSEA. The CDR3 extends over 15 amino acids. The V end was cut by 2 bases, the J end by 1 base, with 14 bases between. For the CDR3, the DNA is TGCAGCGTTGAAATTGAGGGAAGAAGGAACACTGAAGCTTTCTTT. Residues: CSVEIEGRRNTEAFF.

V is TRBV18 and J is TRBJ2-5; 10 positions match TRBD1. Germline V gives CDR1 KGHSH, CDR2 LQKENI. Trimming removed 2 bases from V and 5 bases from J; junction bases left unmatched: 5. The CDR3 runs 15 residues. This CDR3 reads CASSPSTGGVETQYF. The CDR3 DNA sequence: TGTGCCAGCTCACCATCGACAGGGGGCGTTGAGACCCAGTACTTC.

The table lists this clone with a count of one. The CDR3 spells CASSLGSSGRLYNEQFF. The CDR3 nucleotides are TGTGCCAGCAGCTTGGGCTCCAGCGGGAGACTCTACAATGAGCAGTTCTTC. The V gene is TRBV5-4, the J gene TRBJ2-1; TRBD2 aligns across 8 bases. The V segment lost 0 bases and the J segment 3 bases; nucleotides outside the gene matches: 8. CDR1 is SGHNT and CDR2 is YYREEE in the germline V gene (reference sequence). The CDR3 spans 17 residues.

The gene calls are TRBV19 and TRBJ1-1; 8 bases are a match to TRBD1. The CDR3 runs to 16 residues. With 3 bases clipped from V and 1 base from J, the junction kept 7 bases outside the gene matches. Germline lookup yields CDR1 LNHDA and CDR2 SQIVND (reference sequence). Here the CDR3 DNA reads TGTGCCAGTAGTATTAGGCAGGGGGCGACGAACACTGAAGCTTTCTTT. Its protein product is CASSIRQGATNTEAFF.

The chain couples TRBV7-2 to TRBJ2-3; D perhaps matches TRBD2 (6 bases). Looked up from germline, CDR1 is SGHTA and CDR2 is FQGNSA. This CDR3 contains 14 residues. Trimming stripped 3 bases from V and 3 bases from J, with 10 bases between. The CDR3 region is CASSFGRETDTQYF. The CDR3 DNA follows: TGTGCCAGCAGCTTTGGACGGGAGACAGATACGCAGTATTTT.

The chain uses TRBV5-1 and TRBJ2-2; D gene uncertain. CDR1 and CDR2 (germline): SGHRS, YFSETQ. This CDR3 has 15 amino acids. V was clipped by 4 bases and J by 1 base, with 11 bases between them. The CDR3 bases are TGCGCCAGCAGCCCCGTAAGACAGAACACCGGGGAGCTGTTTTTT. As protein: CASSPVRQNTGELFF.

V usage is TRBV11-2 and J usage is TRBJ2-7; 9 bases line up with TRBD2. After removal of 1 base from V and 4 bases from J, the junction contained 8 bases not matched to a gene. Per germline, CDR1 SGHAT and CDR2 FQNNGV. The CDR3 length is 16 residues. The chain's CDR3 is CASSLVPTSGLYEQYF. CDR3 in DNA: TGTGCCAGCAGCTTAGTCCCGACTAGCGGATTATACGAGCAGTACTTC.

The chain recombines TRBV12-3 or TRBV12-4 with TRBJ1-5, with no clear D. This CDR3 has 12 amino acids. Trimming removed 2 bases from V and 5 bases from J, with 4 bases in between. The CDR3 coding sequence is TGTGCCAGCAGTTTACAACATCAGCCCCAGCATTTT. Translated, it gives CASSLQHQPQHF.

The V call is TRBV30, the J call TRBJ2-5; D ambiguous. Trimming took 4 bases from V and 4 from J, leaving 10 bases between them. CDR3 length: 12 amino acids. In germline, CDR1 is GTSNPN, CDR2 SVGIG (reference sequence). This CDR3 reads CAWNTGGETQYF. The DNA of the CDR3 is TGTGCCTGGAATACGGGTGGAGAGACCCAGTACTTC.

This chain uses TRBV27 with TRBJ2-5; 8 nucleotides agree with TRBD2. The length of the CDR3 is 15 residues. Germline V gene sequence: CDR1 MNHEY, CDR2 SMNVEV (reference sequence). The ends lost 2 bases at V and 2 bases at J; junction bases unmatched: 4. The CDR3 here is CASSLTSGLQETQYF. As DNA, the CDR3 is TGTGCCAGCAGTTTAACTAGCGGACTACAAGAGACCCAGTACTTC.

This rearrangement joins TRBV7-2 to TRBJ2-3; 8 bases line up with TRBD2. The CDR3 is made up of 14 amino acids. CDR1 SGHTA and CDR2 FQGNSA come from the germline V gene. V dropped 2 bases and J dropped 5; count of bases not matched to a gene: 3. Written as DNA, the CDR3 is TGTGCCAGCAGCTTAATCCTAGCGGGAGATACGCAGTATTTT. Protein sequence: CASSLILAGDTQYF.

This clone occurred once. The genes are TRBV29-1 and TRBJ1-2; D uncertain. V lost 5 bases and J 0 bases, leaving 16 bases between the germline ends. The CDR3 is 15 amino acids. Germline lookup yields CDR1 SQVTM and CDR2 ANQGSEA. The CDR3 nucleotides read TGCAGCGTTTACTGGGCCCAGCGGACTAACTATGGCTACACCTTC. It yields the protein CSVYWAQRTNYGYTF.

The chain carries TRBV6-5 and TRBJ1-1; a possible D gene is TRBD1 (6 bases). Trimming cost V 2 bases and J 2 bases, with 9 bases left between them. The CDR3 runs to 14 residues. The germline CDR1 and CDR2 sequences are MNHEY and SVGAGI. The CDR3 spells CASSYTGRNTEAFF. The CDR3 bases are TGTGCCAGCAGTTACACAGGGAGAAACACTGAAGCTTTCTTT.

The V and J genes are TRBV28 and TRBJ1-5, with D possibly being TRBD1 (6 bases). The CDR3 contains 16 residues. V lost 5 bases, J lost 2 bases, and 16 bases lay in between. Germline loops: CDR1 MDHEN, CDR2 SYDVKM. In nucleotides, the CDR3 is TGTGCCAGCAGTCATCAACAGGGCCGGGGCAATCAGCCCCAGCATTTT. It is translated as CASSHQQGRGNQPQHF.

The V call is TRBV25-1, the J call TRBJ1-3, with D possibly matching TRBD1 (6 bases). V was trimmed by 4 bases and J by 0 bases, leaving 13 bases between them. CDR3 size: 16 residues. The germline V gene encodes CDR1 MGHDK and CDR2 SYGVNS. Here the CDR3 reads CASSGNPGDSGNTIYF. The CDR3 bases are TGTGCCAGCAGTGGGAATCCAGGGGACTCTGGAAACACCATATATTTT.

V and J are TRBV4-1 and TRBJ1-4, with 9 bases matching TRBD1. V dropped 4 bases and J dropped 0; count of bases not matched to a gene: 3. The germline V gene has CDR1 MGHRA and CDR2 YSYEKL. This CDR3 has 16 residues. The CDR3, as DNA: TGCGCCAGCAGCCCGCGGGACAGGGCAACTAATGAAAAACTGTTTTTT. Translation: CASSPRDRATNEKLFF.

The chain carries TRBV15 and TRBJ1-2, with a possible D match to TRBD1 (6 bases). The germline V gene encodes CDR1 LNHNV and CDR2 YYDKDF (reference sequence). Trimming removed 0 bases at V and 4 bases at J, with 9 bases between. This CDR3 spans 14 amino acids. The CDR3 sequence: CATSRDRQAYGYTF. For the CDR3, the DNA is TGTGCCACCAGCAGAGATAGACAGGCCTATGGCTACACCTTC. Combining the CDR3 with reference TRBV15 and TRBJ1-2 gives the whole variable domain DAMVIQNPRYQVTQFGKPVTLSCSQTLNHNVMYWYQQKSSQAPKLLFHYYDKDFNNEADTPDNFQSRRPNTSFCFLDIRSPGLGDTAMYLCATSRDRQAYGYTFGSGTRLTVV.

The chain links TRBV7-9 to TRBJ2-5; a weak D match, TRBD2 (6 bases). Germline assignment: CDR1 SEHNR and CDR2 FQNEAQ (reference sequence). Between the trimmed V and J ends, which lost 1 base and 1 base, there was a span of 13 bases. CDR3 length: 16 amino acids. CDR3 in amino acids: CASSLGGVPRQETQYF. The CDR3 DNA reads as TGTGCCAGCAGCTTAGGGGGGGTCCCCCGCCAAGAGACCCAGTACTTC.

The chain links TRBV5-1 to TRBJ1-2; D not certain. Trimming left V 1 base short and J 8 bases short, with 12 bases between. This CDR3 is 13 amino acids long. Per the germline V gene, CDR1 is SGHRS and CDR2 is YFSETQ. CDR3: CASSLYGKDGYTF. CDR3 in DNA: TGCGCCAGCAGCTTGTACGGGAAGGACGGCTACACCTTC. Full variable domain (outside the CDR3, taken from reference TRBV5-1 and TRBJ1-2): KAGVTQTPRYLIKTRGQQVTLSCSPISGHRSVSWYQQTPGQGLQFLFEYFSETQRNKGNFPGRFSGRQFSNSRSEMNVSTLELGDSALYLCASSLYGKDGYTFGSGTRLTVV.

V is TRBV7-2 and J is TRBJ1-5; D call uncertain. CDR3 length equals 15 residues. The germline gives CDR1 SGHTA, CDR2 FQGNSA. V gave up 2 bases and J gave up 0 bases, with 8 bases separating them. CDR3 sequence reads: CASSLSGDSNQPQHF. The CDR3 DNA is TGTGCCAGCAGCTTAAGCGGGGATAGCAATCAGCCCCAGCATTTT. Supplemented by reference TRBV7-2 and TRBJ1-5, the full variable domain reads GAGVSQSPSNKVTEKGKDVELRCDPISGHTALYWYRQSLGQGLEFLIYFQGNSAPDKSGLPSDRFSAERTGGSVSTLTIQRTQQEDSAVYLCASSLSGDSNQPQHFGDGTRLSIL.

The rearrangement joins TRBV6-5 to TRBJ2-2; D gene unclear. Germline-derived CDR1 and CDR2 are MNHEY and SVGAGI. Between the trimmed V and J ends, which lost 2 bases and 2 bases, there was a span of 6 bases. This CDR3 region has 14 residues. For the CDR3, the DNA is TGTGCCAGCAGTTACGACATTAACACCGGGGAGCTGTTTTTT. It yields the protein CASSYDINTGELFF.

This clone was seen more than once but under ten times. The rearrangement joins TRBV30 to TRBJ2-7, with 7 positions matching TRBD1. The J segment lost 0 bases and the V segment lost 8 bases, leaving 10 bases of the junction unmatched. The V gene's germline CDR1 is GTSNPN and CDR2 SVGIG (reference sequence). This CDR3 has 14 residues. CDR3 bases: TGTGCCGGGAAAAACAGGGGTTTCTCCTACGAGCAGTACTTC. It encodes CAGKNRGFSYEQYF.

The chain links TRBV28 to TRBJ1-6; D remains ambiguous. Germline lookup yields CDR1 MDHEN and CDR2 SYDVKM. The CDR3 loop spans 12 amino acids. Written as DNA, the CDR3 is TGTGCAGCCTCCGAAACATCTTCACCCCTCCACTTT. Translation: CAASETSSPLHF.

The chain couples TRBV10-2 to TRBJ2-2, with 8 bases matching TRBD1. The CDR3 has 17 amino acids. The germline gives CDR1 WSHSY, CDR2 SAAADI. Trimming removed 6 bases from V and 2 bases from J; junction bases left unmatched: 11. CDR3 loop: CASRPKGTGRNTGELFF. CDR3 coding DNA: TGCGCCAGCAGGCCCAAAGGGACAGGACGAAACACCGGGGAGCTGTTTTTT.

The V and J genes are TRBV28 and TRBJ2-7; perhaps TRBD1 as D (6 bases). The germline V gene encodes CDR1 MDHEN and CDR2 SYDVKM. This CDR3 contains 14 residues. V lost 5 bases, J lost 6 bases, and 17 bases lay in between. CDR3 sequence (DNA): TGTGCCAGCAGTCCTATTGGGGGCTTCTTCGAGCAGTACTTC. Translating gives CASSPIGGFFEQYF. The full variable domain, in which reference TRBV28 and TRBJ2-7 provide the parts outside the CDR3, is DVKVTQSSRYLVKRTGEKVFLECVQDMDHENMFWYRQDPGLGLRLIYFSYDVKMKEKGDIPEGYSVSREKKERFSLILESASTNQTSMYLCASSPIGGFFEQYFGPGTRLTVT.